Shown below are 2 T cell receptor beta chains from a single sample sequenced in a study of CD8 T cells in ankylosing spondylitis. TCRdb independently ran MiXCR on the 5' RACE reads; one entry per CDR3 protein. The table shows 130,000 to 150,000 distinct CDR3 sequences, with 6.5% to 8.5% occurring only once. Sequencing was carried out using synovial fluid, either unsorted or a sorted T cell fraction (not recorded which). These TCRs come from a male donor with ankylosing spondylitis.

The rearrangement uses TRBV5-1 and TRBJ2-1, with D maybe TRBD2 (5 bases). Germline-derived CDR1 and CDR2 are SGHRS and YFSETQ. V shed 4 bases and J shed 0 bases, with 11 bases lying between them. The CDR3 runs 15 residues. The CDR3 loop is CASSPLGSSYNEQFF. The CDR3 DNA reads TGCGCCAGCAGCCCCCTTGGGAGCTCCTACAATGAGCAGTTCTTC.

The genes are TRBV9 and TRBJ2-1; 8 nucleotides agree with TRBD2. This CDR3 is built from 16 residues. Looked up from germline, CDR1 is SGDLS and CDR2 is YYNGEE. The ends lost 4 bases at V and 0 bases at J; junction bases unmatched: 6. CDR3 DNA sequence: TGTGCCAGCAGCCCGGGAGGGGGAAGCTCCTACAATGAGCAGTTCTTC. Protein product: CASSPGGGSSYNEQFF.